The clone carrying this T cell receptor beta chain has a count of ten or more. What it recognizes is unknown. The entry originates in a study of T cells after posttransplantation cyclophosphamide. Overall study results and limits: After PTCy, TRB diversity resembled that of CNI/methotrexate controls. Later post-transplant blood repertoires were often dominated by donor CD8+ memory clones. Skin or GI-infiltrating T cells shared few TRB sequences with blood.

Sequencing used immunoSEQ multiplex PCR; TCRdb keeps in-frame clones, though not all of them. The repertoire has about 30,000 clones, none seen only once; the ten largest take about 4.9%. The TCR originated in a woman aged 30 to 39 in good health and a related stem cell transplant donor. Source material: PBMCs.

CDR3 DNA: TGTGCCATCAAAAAGCCGGGACTCAAGTTCTATGGCTACACCTTC. Protein sequence: CAIKKPGLKFYGYTF. The chain combines TRBV10-3 with TRBJ1-2, with a tentative D call TRBD1 (5 bases). Germline V gene sequence: CDR1 ENHRY, CDR2 SYGVKD. Trimming pared 7 bases from V and 4 bases from J, leaving 19 bases between. This CDR3 spans 15 amino acids.